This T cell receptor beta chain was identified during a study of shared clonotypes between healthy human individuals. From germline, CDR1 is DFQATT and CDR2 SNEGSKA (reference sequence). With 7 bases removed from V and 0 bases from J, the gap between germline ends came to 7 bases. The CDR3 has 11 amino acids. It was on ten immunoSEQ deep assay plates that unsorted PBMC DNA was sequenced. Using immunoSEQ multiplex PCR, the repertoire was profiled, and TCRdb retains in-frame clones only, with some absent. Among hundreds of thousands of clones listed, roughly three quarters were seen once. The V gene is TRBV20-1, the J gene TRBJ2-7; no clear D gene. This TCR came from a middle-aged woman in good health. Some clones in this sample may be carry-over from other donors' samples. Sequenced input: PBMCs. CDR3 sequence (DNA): TGCAGTGTCTTCAGCTCCTACGAGCAGTACTTC. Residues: CSVFSSYEQYF.